These 23 T cell receptor beta chains originate from one sample sequenced in a study of cytomegalovirus exposure and HLA in healthy donors. The PCR used 60 Vbeta and 13 Jbeta primers. The protocol was immunoSEQ multiplex PCR, while the TCRdb copy is restricted to in-frame clones and leaves out a portion. The sample lists some 200,000 clones, less than 90% occurring once. The specimen was PBMCs. These receptors were obtained from a girl less than two years old in good health and CMV-seronegative.

CDR3: CASSLRQGVAGNTIYF. For the CDR3, the DNA is TGTGCCAGCAGTCTACGACAGGGGGTCGCTGGAAACACCATATATTTT. The chain combines TRBV6-6 with TRBJ1-3, with 9 bases matching TRBD1. In germline, CDR1 is MNHNY, CDR2 SVGAGI (reference sequence). The ends lost 5 bases at V and 2 bases at J; junction bases unmatched: 7. This CDR3 region has 16 residues.

The rearrangement uses TRBV6-4 and TRBJ2-1; a weak D match, TRBD1 (5 bases). The CDR3 sequence is 15 residues long. The V end lost 4 bases, the J end lost 6 bases, and 16 bases lay between the germline ends. Germline V gives CDR1 MRHNA, CDR2 SNTAGT. The CDR3 reads CASSASGPYSNEQFF. Here the CDR3 DNA reads TGTGCCAGCAGTGCGTCAGGGCCCTACAGCAATGAGCAGTTCTTC.

This chain links TRBV5-1 with TRBJ2-1; tentatively, D is TRBD2 (5 bases). The germline gives CDR1 SGHRS, CDR2 YFSETQ. The CDR3 is 15 amino acids. Trimming left V 1 base short and J 5 bases short, with 13 bases between. The CDR3 DNA is TGCGCCAGCAGCTTGTCGTGGGAGTGGAACAATGAGCAGTTCTTC. This codes for CASSLSWEWNNEQFF.

A few counts support this clone. The chain joins TRBV19 to TRBJ1-4, with unresolved D. Germline CDR1 LNHDA, CDR2 SQIVND (reference sequence). The CDR3 loop spans 14 amino acids. The V end lost 3 bases, the J end lost 7 bases, and 12 bases lay between the germline ends. This CDR3 reads CASSIGGLSEKLFF. As DNA, the CDR3 is TGTGCCAGTAGTATTGGAGGGTTGAGTGAAAAACTGTTTTTT.

J is TRBJ1-1 and V is TRBV30, with a weak D call TRBD1 (5 bases). Trimming pared 2 bases from V and 1 base from J, leaving 11 bases between. CDR1 is GTSNPN and CDR2 is SVGIG in the germline V gene (reference sequence). The CDR3 is 14 amino acids. This CDR3 reads CAWSSQGRNTEAFF. CDR3 in DNA: TGTGCCTGGAGTTCTCAGGGAAGGAACACTGAAGCTTTCTTT.

This clone was observed a few times. The rearrangement links TRBV30 to TRBJ1-5; D is undetermined. The CDR3 contains 13 residues. The germline V and J ends were trimmed by 2 bases and 1 base, with 6 bases remaining between them. Germline values: CDR1 GTSNPN, CDR2 SVGIG (reference sequence). CDR3 in DNA: TGTGCCTGGAGTATACGGAGCAATCAGCCCCAGCATTTT. Its translation is CAWSIRSNQPQHF.

The chain carries TRBV29-1 and TRBJ1-1; a possible D gene is TRBD1 (5 bases). Trimming removed 4 bases at V and 0 bases at J, with 9 bases between. This CDR3 is 13 amino acids long. Per germline, CDR1 SQVTM and CDR2 ANQGSEA. CDR3 residues: CSVAGVVNTEAFF. CDR3 bases: TGCAGCGTTGCGGGGGTTGTGAACACTGAAGCTTTCTTT. Variable domain in full (rest from reference TRBV29-1 and TRBJ1-1): SAVISQKPSRDICQRGTSLTIQCQVDSQVTMMFWYRQQPGQSLTLIATANQGSEATYESGFVIDKFPISRPNLTFSTLTVSNMSPEDSSIYLCSVAGVVNTEAFFGQGTRLTVV.

The chain couples TRBV9 to TRBJ2-7; D is unclear. The V and J ends lost 1 base and 0 bases respectively, with 8 bases between them. Germline V lookup: CDR1 SGDLS, CDR2 YYNGEE. This CDR3 has 14 residues. CDR3 protein: CASSVYPSSYEQYF. The CDR3 DNA reads TGTGCCAGCAGCGTATACCCGAGCTCCTACGAGCAGTACTTC.

The chain employs TRBV5-1 and TRBJ2-2; 9 bases agree with TRBD1. CDR3 size: 15 residues. Germline trimming cut 4 bases from V and 3 bases from J; bases unmatched to any gene: 4. CDR1 is SGHRS, CDR2 YFSETQ, per germline. CDR3: CASSKDRGDTGELFF. For the CDR3, the DNA is TGCGCCAGCAGCAAGGACAGGGGTGACACCGGGGAGCTGTTTTTT.

The V call is TRBV19, the J call TRBJ2-2; 7 nucleotides match TRBD1. Germline CDR1 reads LNHDA; CDR2 reads SQIVND (reference sequence). The V gene end was trimmed by 4 bases and the J gene end by 4 bases; junction bases not matched to a gene: 6. The CDR3 covers 15 residues. This CDR3 reads CASSTRTGFTGELFF. In nucleotides, the CDR3 is TGTGCCAGTAGTACCCGGACAGGTTTCACCGGGGAGCTGTTTTTT.

The genes are TRBV6-1 and TRBJ2-7; 10 nucleotides agree with TRBD1. The CDR3 runs to 15 residues. The V gene end was trimmed by 9 bases and the J gene end by 2 bases; junction bases not matched to a gene: 10. The germline gives CDR1 MNHNS, CDR2 SASEGT. DNA of the CDR3: TGTGCCAGTCCGGGACAGGGGACATTCCCCTACGAGCAGTACTTC. This gives the protein CASPGQGTFPYEQYF.

The chain has TRBV6-5 and TRBJ2-3, with TRBD2 as a possible D gene (5 bases). V was clipped by 4 bases and J by 9 bases, with 14 bases between them. This CDR3 comprises 13 residues. Germline CDR1 reads MNHEY; CDR2 reads SVGAGI. The DNA of the CDR3 is TGTGCCAGCAGTTCGGGGTCCCAAAGGACGCAGTATTTT. It encodes CASSSGSQRTQYF.

This clone was detected only once. J is TRBJ2-3 and V is TRBV7-5; TRBD2, the table's D call, lacks a check against the DNA. TRBV7-5 is recorded as a pseudogene. This CDR3 has 18 residues. The CDR3 nucleotides are TGTGTCAGAAGCTTAAGAAACGGGGAGAGCGGGAGGAAGGATACGCAGTATTTT. This codes for CVRSLRNGESGRKDTQYF.

This chain connects TRBV27 to TRBJ2-7; 10 bases match TRBD1. This CDR3 has 15 amino acids. V lost 5 bases, J lost 3 bases, and 7 bases stayed unmatched. The V gene's germline CDR1 is MNHEY and CDR2 SMNVEV (reference sequence). The CDR3 bases are TGTGCCAGCAGTCTTGCCGGGACAGGGGTCTACGAGCAGTACTTC. Its translation is CASSLAGTGVYEQYF.

The rearrangement links TRBV2 to TRBJ2-3, with TRBD2 matching over 11 bases. Germline trimming cut 5 bases from V and 6 bases from J; bases unmatched to any gene: 4. This CDR3 has 14 amino acids. CDR1 is SNHLY, CDR2 FYNNEI, per germline. CDR3 nucleotide sequence: TGTGCCAGCAGTTCGACTAGCGGGGTTGATACGCAGTATTTT. This translates into CASSSTSGVDTQYF.

The chain has TRBV2 and TRBJ2-7; 12 nucleotides align to TRBD2. This CDR3 contains 14 residues. After removal of 7 bases from V and 6 bases from J, the junction contained 7 bases not matched to a gene. The V gene's germline CDR1 is SNHLY and CDR2 FYNNEI. CDR3 residues: CASTQTSGRSEQYF. CDR3 in DNA: TGTGCCAGCACTCAGACTAGCGGGAGAAGCGAGCAGTACTTC.

The V gene is TRBV7-9, the J gene TRBJ2-5; 7 nucleotides line up with TRBD2. The J call may be mistaken, given a closer DNA end match to TRBJ2-7. This CDR3 contains 15 residues. CDR1 SEHNR and CDR2 FQNEAQ come from the germline V gene (reference sequence). This CDR3 is CASSLAGRAGYEQYF. CDR3 coding DNA: TGTGCCAGCAGCTTAGCTGGGAGGGCGGGTTACGAGCAGTACTTC.

The chain employs TRBV11-2 and TRBJ2-1; TRBD1 agrees at 9 bases. In germline, CDR1 is SGHAT, CDR2 FQNNGV. This CDR3 spans 16 amino acids. V lost 5 bases and J lost 2; bases outside the gene matches: 7. For the CDR3, the DNA is TGTGCCAGCAGCCTTCCGGGACAGGGCACCTACAATGAGCAGTTCTTC. This codes for CASSLPGQGTYNEQFF. Drawing the rest from reference TRBV11-2 and TRBJ2-1, the complete variable domain is EAGVAQSPRYKIIEKRQSVAFWCNPISGHATLYWYQQILGQGPKLLIQFQNNGVVDDSQLPKDRFSAERLKGVDSTLKIQPAKLEDSAVYLCASSLPGQGTYNEQFFGPGTRLTVL.

The chain carries TRBV4-1 and TRBJ2-5, with a weak D call TRBD2 (6 bases). V was trimmed by 1 base and J by 11 bases, leaving 14 bases between them. This CDR3 has 13 residues. Germline values: CDR1 MGHRA, CDR2 YSYEKL. The CDR3 region is CASSQGLRERQYF. CDR3 nucleotide sequence: TGCGCCAGCAGCCAAGGGCTACGGGAGAGGCAGTACTTC.

The V and J genes are TRBV7-6 and TRBJ2-1; maybe TRBD2 (7 bases). Germline values: CDR1 SGHVS, CDR2 FNYEAQ. V gave up 4 bases and J gave up 6 bases, with 16 bases separating them. The length of the CDR3 is 15 residues. The chain's CDR3 is CASSSIGGTTNEQFF. CDR3 DNA sequence: TGTGCCAGCAGCTCGATAGGGGGGACTACCAATGAGCAGTTCTTC.

This chain uses TRBV14 with TRBJ2-3, with 14 nucleotides matching TRBD2. This CDR3 spans 17 amino acids. Germline CDR1 and CDR2: SGHDN and FVKESK. V dropped 4 bases and J dropped 2; count of bases not matched to a gene: 5. As DNA, the CDR3 is TGTGCCAGCAGCCGACTAGCGGGGGGGCTCTTCACAGATACGCAGTATTTT. This translates into CASSRLAGGLFTDTQYF.

The genes are TRBV5-4 and TRBJ1-6; TRBD1 might be the D (6 bases). The CDR3 spans 17 residues. Per germline, CDR1 SGHNT and CDR2 YYREEE (reference sequence). Trimming took 4 bases from V and 6 from J, leaving 20 bases between them. The CDR3 protein is CASSKINRAASNSPLHF. The CDR3 DNA reads as TGTGCCAGCAGCAAAATAAACAGGGCTGCCTCTAATTCACCCCTCCACTTT.

The gene calls are TRBV2 and TRBJ2-3; TRBD2 aligns across 7 bases. This CDR3 comprises 17 residues. CDR1 and CDR2 (germline): SNHLY, FYNNEI. J gave up 0 bases and V 3 bases, and 9 bases lay outside the gene matches. The CDR3 bases are TGTGCCAGCAGTGATCCCCCGCTTAGCGGGAGCACAGATACGCAGTATTTT. Its translation is CASSDPPLSGSTDTQYF.